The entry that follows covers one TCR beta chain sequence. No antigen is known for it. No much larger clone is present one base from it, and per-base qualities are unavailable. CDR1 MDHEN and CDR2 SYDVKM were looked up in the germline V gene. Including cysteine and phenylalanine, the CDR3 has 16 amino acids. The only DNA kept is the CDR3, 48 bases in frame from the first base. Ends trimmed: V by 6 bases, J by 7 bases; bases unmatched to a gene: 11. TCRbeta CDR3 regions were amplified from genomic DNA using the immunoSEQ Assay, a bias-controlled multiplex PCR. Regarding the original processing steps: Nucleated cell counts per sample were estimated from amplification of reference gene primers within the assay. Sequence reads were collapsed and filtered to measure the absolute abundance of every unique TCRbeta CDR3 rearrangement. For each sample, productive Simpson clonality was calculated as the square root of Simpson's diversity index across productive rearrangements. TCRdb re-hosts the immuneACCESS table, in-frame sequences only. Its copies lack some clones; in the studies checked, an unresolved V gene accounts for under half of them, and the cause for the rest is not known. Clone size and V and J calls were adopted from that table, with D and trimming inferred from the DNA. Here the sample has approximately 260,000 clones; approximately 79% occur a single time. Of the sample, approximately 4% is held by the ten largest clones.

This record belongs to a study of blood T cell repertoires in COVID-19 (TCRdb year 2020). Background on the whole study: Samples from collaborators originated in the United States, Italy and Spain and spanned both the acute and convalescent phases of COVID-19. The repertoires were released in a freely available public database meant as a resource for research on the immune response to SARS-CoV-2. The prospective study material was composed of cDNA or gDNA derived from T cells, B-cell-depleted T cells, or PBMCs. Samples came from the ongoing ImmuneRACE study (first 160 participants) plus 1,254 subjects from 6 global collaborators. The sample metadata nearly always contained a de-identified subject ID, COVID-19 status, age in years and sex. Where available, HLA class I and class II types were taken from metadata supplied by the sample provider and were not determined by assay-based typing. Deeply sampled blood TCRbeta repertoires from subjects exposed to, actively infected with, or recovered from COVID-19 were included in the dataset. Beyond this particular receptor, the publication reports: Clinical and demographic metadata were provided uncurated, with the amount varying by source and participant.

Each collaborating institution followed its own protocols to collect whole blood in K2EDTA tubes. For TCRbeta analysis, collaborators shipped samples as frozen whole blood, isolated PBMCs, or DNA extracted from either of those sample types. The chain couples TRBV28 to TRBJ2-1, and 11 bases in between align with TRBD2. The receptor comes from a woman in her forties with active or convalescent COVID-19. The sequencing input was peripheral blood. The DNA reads TGTGCCAGCAGCGCTCCTTTAGCGGGGGGGCCGAATGAGCAGTTCTTC. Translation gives CASSAPLAGGPNEQFF.